The 2 T cell receptor beta chains given below trace back to one sample, sequenced in a study of PD-1 blockade in classical Hodgkin lymphoma. Produced via immunoSEQ multiplex PCR; TCRdb's table is partial and in-frame only. The data contain 38,000 or so clones, 87% of them seen just once; the ten biggest clones take up roughly 9%. No patient escaped relapse after autologous stem cell transplantation, and brentuximab vedotin exposure varied. Material: peripheral blood mononuclear cells (PBMCs), obtained at baseline. The receptors come from a human donor with classical Hodgkin lymphoma.

The V gene is TRBV7-3, the J gene TRBJ2-5; 11 bases match TRBD1. Looked up from germline, CDR1 is SGHTA and CDR2 is FQGTGA. This CDR3 comprises 15 residues. V shed 2 bases, J shed 7 bases, and the junction held 6 bases outside the gene matches. CDR3 region: CASSLVGQGEGTQYF. As DNA, the CDR3 is TGTGCCAGCAGCTTAGTGGGACAGGGGGAGGGGACCCAGTACTTC. Drawing the rest from reference TRBV7-3 and TRBJ2-5, the complete variable domain is GAGVSQTPSNKVTEKGKYVELRCDPISGHTALYWYRQSLGQGPEFLIYFQGTGAADDSGLPNDRFFAVRPEGSVSTLKIQRTERGDSAVYLCASSLVGQGEGTQYFGPGTRLLVL.

This rearrangement joins TRBV5-1 to TRBJ1-2; 8 nucleotides match TRBD1. The CDR3 extends over 15 amino acids. Germline CDR1 is SGHRS and CDR2 is YFSETQ. Trimming removed 3 bases from V and 8 bases from J; junction bases left unmatched: 12. The CDR3, as DNA: TGCGCCAGCAGCTGGTCGACAGGGGACAGTGGCGGCTACACCTTC. Translated, it gives CASSWSTGDSGGYTF.